One sample yielded the 9 T cell receptor beta chains listed below, sequenced in a study of blood T cell repertoires in COVID-19. The table came from immunoSEQ multiplex PCR; TCRdb's copy has only in-frame clones and leaves some out. In the table there are roughly 520,000 clones, 85% to 90% of which are singletons. The sequencing sample was made of PBMCs or T cells enriched from blood (not recorded which). These receptors were obtained from a woman aged 40 to 50 who had recovered from COVID-19.

The sample holds one count of this clone. The V call is TRBV10-3, the J call TRBJ1-1; tentatively, D is TRBD1 (6 bases). The germline V gene has CDR1 ENHRY and CDR2 SYGVKD. The ends were cut back, 5 bases at V and 8 bases at J, with 12 bases in the middle. CDR3 length equals 12 residues. Here the CDR3 reads CAISSQGEEAFF. As DNA, the CDR3 is TGTGCCATCAGTTCACAGGGAGAGGAAGCTTTCTTT.

V usage is TRBV7-9 and J usage is TRBJ1-5; D is possibly TRBD1 (5 bases). V was clipped by 3 bases and J by 3 bases, with 6 bases between them. Germline CDR1 SEHNR, CDR2 FQNEAQ (reference sequence). The CDR3 runs 13 residues. CDR3 in DNA: TGTGCCAGCAGCTTGACAGTCAATCAGCCCCAGCATTTT. It is translated as CASSLTVNQPQHF.

The chain combines TRBV6-5 with TRBJ2-1, with 12 bases fitting TRBD2. V dropped 1 base and J dropped 9; count of bases not matched to a gene: 7. The CDR3 runs 16 residues. CDR1 is MNHEY and CDR2 is SVGAGI in the germline V gene. CDR3 DNA: TGTGCCAGCAGTTACTTGACTAGCGGGAGAGATAGTGAGCAGTTCTTC. Residues: CASSYLTSGRDSEQFF.

The rearrangement joins TRBV13 to TRBJ2-1; a weak D match, TRBD1 (5 bases). The V and J ends lost 1 base and 6 bases respectively, with 13 bases between them. The CDR3 loop spans 15 amino acids. From germline, CDR1 is PRHDT and CDR2 FYEKMQ (reference sequence). CDR3 DNA sequence: TGTGCCAGCAGCTTAGTCGACAGTGCAACCAATGAGCAGTTCTTC. Its protein is CASSLVDSATNEQFF.

Regarding this clone: The junction departs from the called germline gene at one end, perhaps through a read error. The V gene is TRBV7-7, the J gene TRBJ2-1, with 13 bases matching TRBD2. The length of the CDR3 is 20 residues. Germline CDR1 is SSHAT and CDR2 is FNYEAQ (reference sequence). This CDR3 is CASSLGLAGEIPSSYNEQFF. The CDR3 nucleotides are TGTGCTAGCAGCTTAGGACTAGCGGGAGAGATCCCCAGCTCCTACAATGAGCAGTTCTTC. Combining the CDR3 with reference TRBV7-7 and TRBJ2-1 gives the whole variable domain GAGVSQSPRYKVTKRGQDVTLRCDPISSHATLYWYQQALGQGPEFLTYFNYEAQPDKSGLPSDRFSAERPEGSISTLTIQRTEQRDSAMYRCASSLGLAGEIPSSYNEQFFGPGTRLTVL.

The chain is built from TRBV5-1 and TRBJ2-2, with D uncertain. V gave up 4 bases and J gave up 0 bases, with 13 bases separating them. This CDR3 contains 16 residues. Germline CDR1 reads SGHRS; CDR2 reads YFSETQ. The CDR3 sequence is CASSQLRDTNTGELFF. The CDR3 nucleotides are TGCGCCAGCAGCCAGCTCAGAGACACGAACACCGGGGAGCTGTTTTTT. The whole variable domain, remainder taken from reference TRBV5-1 and TRBJ2-2, is KAGVTQTPRYLIKTRGQQVTLSCSPISGHRSVSWYQQTPGQGLQFLFEYFSETQRNKGNFPGRFSGRQFSNSRSEMNVSTLELGDSALYLCASSQLRDTNTGELFFGEGSRLTVL.

This chain connects TRBV19 to TRBJ1-4, with unresolved D. This CDR3 has 17 amino acids. The germline V gene encodes CDR1 LNHDA and CDR2 SQIVND (reference sequence). Trimming left V 3 bases short and J 0 bases short, with 14 bases between. The CDR3, as DNA: TGTGCCAGTAGTATTTTTGTGACAATTGCAACTAATGAAAAACTGTTTTTT. Translated: CASSIFVTIATNEKLFF.

This clone was detected once. The chain couples TRBV3-1 (or the pseudogene TRBV3-2) to TRBJ1-5; D gene unclear. The CDR3 totals 14 residues. Germline CDR1 is LGHDT and CDR2 is YNNKEL (reference sequence). V was shortened by 4 bases and J by 6 bases, with 13 bases between the two germline ends. DNA of the CDR3: TGTGCCAGCAGCCCAACTGAGCTAGGTCAGCCCCAGCATTTT. Its protein product is CASSPTELGQPQHF.

V usage is TRBV5-1 and J usage is TRBJ2-2; 11 bases fit TRBD1. Germline CDR1 SGHRS, CDR2 YFSETQ. Trimming cost V 1 base and J 5 bases; bases outside gene matches: 7. The CDR3 is 17 amino acids. The CDR3: CASSLKLGTGGTGELFF. The CDR3, as DNA: TGCGCCAGCAGCTTGAAACTGGGGACAGGGGGGACCGGGGAGCTGTTTTTT.